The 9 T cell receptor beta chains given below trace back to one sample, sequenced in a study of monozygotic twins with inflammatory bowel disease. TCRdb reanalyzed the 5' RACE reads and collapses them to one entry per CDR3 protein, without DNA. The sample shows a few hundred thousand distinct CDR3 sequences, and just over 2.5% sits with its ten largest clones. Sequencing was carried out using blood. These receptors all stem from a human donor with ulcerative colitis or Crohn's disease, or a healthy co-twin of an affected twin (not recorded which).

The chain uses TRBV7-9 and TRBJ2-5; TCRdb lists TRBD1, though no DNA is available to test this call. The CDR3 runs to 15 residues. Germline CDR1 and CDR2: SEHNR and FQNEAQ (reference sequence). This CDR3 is CASSAPGAKQETQYF.

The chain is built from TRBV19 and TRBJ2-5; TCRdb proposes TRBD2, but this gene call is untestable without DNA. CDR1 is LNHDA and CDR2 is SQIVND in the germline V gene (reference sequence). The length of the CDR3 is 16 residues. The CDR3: CASSIWQTSEKETQYF.

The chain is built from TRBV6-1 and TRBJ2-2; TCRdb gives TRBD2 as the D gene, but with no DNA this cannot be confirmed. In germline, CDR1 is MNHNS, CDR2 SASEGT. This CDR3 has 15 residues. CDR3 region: CASPKEEWNTGELFF.

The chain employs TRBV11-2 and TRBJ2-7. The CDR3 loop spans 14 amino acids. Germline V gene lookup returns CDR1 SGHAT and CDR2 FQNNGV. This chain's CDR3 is CASSGVGGAYEQYF.

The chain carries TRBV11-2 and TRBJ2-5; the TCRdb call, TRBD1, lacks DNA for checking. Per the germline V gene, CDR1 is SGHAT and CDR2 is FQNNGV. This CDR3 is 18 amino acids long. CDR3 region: CASSPKVGTGGYQETQYF.

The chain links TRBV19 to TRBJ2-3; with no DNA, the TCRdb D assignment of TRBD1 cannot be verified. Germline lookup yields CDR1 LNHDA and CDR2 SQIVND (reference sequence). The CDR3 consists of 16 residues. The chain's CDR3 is CASSISPGLAADTQYF.

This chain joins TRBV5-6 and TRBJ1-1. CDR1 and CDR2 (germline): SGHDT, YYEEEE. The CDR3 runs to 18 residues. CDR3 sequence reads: CASSASLVEGTYKAEAFF.

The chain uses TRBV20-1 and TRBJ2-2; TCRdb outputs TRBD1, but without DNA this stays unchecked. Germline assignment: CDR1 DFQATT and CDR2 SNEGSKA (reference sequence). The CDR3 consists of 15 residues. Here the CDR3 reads CSAARVPTGTGELFF.

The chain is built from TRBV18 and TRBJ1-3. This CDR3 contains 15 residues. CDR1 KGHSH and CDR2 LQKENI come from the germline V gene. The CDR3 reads CASSPWGSSGNTIYF.